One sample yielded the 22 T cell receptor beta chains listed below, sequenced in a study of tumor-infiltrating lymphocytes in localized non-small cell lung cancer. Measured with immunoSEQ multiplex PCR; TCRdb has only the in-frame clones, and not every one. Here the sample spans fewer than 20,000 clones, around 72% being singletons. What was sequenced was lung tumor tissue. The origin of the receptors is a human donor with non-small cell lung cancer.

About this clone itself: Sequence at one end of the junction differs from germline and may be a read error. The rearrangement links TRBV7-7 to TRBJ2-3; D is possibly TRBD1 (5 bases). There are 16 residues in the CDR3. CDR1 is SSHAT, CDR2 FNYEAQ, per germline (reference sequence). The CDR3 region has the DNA TGTGCTAGCAGCTTAGGGGCAGGGCGAAGCACAGATACGCAGTATTTT. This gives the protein CASSLGAGRSTDTQYF.

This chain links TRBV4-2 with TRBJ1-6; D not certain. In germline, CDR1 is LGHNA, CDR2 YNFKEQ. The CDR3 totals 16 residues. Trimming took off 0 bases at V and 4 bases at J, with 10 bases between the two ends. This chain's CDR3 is CASSQDLWGYNSPLHF. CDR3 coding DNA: TGTGCCAGCAGCCAAGATCTCTGGGGTTATAATTCACCCCTCCACTTT.

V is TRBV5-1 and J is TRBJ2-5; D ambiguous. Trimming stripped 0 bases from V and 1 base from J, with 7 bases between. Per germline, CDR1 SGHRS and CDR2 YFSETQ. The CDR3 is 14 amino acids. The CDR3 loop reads CASSLGQTQETQYF. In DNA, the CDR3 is TGCGCCAGCAGCTTGGGTCAGACCCAAGAGACCCAGTACTTC.

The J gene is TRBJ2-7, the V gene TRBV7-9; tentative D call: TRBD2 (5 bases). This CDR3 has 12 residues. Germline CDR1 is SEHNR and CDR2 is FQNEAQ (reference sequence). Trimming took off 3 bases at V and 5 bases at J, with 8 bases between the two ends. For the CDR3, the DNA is TGTGCCAGCAGCTTGACGGGGAACGAGCAGTACTTC. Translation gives CASSLTGNEQYF.

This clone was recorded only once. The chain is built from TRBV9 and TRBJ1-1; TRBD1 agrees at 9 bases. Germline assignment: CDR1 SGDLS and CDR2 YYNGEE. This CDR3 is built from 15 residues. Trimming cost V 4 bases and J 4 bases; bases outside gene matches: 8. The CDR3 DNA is TGTGCCAGCAGCACCGGACAGGGGATGGCCACTGAAGCTTTCTTT. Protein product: CASSTGQGMATEAFF.

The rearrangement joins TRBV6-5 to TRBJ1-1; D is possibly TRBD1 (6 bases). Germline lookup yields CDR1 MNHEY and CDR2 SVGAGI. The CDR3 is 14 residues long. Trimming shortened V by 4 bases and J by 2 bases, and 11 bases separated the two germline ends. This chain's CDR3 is CASSFQQGNTEAFF. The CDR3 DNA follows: TGTGCCAGCAGTTTCCAACAGGGTAACACTGAAGCTTTCTTT.

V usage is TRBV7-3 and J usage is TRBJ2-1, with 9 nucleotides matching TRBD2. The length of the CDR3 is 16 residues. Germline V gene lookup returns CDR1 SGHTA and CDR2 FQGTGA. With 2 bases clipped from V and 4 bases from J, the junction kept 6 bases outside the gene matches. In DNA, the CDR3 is TGTGCCAGCAGCTTATTCGAGCGGGGGGTGTACAATGAGCAGTTCTTC. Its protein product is CASSLFERGVYNEQFF.

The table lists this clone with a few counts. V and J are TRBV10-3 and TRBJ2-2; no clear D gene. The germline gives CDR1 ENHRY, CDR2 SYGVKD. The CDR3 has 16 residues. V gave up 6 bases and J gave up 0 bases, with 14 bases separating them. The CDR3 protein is CAIRTPSQTNTGELFF. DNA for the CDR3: TGTGCCATCAGGACCCCGAGTCAGACGAACACCGGGGAGCTGTTTTTT.

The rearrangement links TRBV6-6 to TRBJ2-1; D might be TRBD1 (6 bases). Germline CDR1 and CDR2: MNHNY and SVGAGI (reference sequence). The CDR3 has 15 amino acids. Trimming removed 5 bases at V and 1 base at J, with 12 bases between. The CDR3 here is CASSPQGVSYNEQFF. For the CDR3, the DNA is TGTGCCAGCAGTCCACAGGGAGTATCCTACAATGAGCAGTTCTTC.

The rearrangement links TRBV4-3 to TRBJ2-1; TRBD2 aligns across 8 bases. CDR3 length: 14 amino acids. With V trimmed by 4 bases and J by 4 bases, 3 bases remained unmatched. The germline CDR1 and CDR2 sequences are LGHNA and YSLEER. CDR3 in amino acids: CASSLSGGYNEQFF. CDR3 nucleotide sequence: TGCGCCAGCAGCCTGAGCGGGGGATACAATGAGCAGTTCTTC.

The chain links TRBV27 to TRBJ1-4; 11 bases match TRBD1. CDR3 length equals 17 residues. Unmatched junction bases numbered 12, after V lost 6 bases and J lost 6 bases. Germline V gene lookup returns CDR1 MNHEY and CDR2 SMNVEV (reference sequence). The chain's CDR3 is CASRPTGQGVAHEKLFF. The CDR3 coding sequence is TGTGCCAGCAGACCGACGGGACAGGGGGTTGCTCATGAAAAACTGTTTTTT.

In DNA, the CDR3 is TGTGCCAGCTCACCGGTAGACAGGGGGCGCGACTATGGCTACACCTTC. Protein: CASSPVDRGRDYGYTF. The chain carries TRBV18 and TRBJ1-2; 10 nucleotides line up with TRBD1. CDR1 and CDR2 from the germline V gene are KGHSH and LQKENI. The CDR3 has 16 residues. J gave up 3 bases and V 3 bases, and 7 bases lay outside the gene matches.

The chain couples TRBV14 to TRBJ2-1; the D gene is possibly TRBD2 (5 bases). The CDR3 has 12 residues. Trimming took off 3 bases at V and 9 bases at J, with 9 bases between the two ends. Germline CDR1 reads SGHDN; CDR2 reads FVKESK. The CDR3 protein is CASSHAGGEQFF. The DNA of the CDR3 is TGTGCCAGCAGCCACGCCGGAGGTGAGCAGTTCTTC.

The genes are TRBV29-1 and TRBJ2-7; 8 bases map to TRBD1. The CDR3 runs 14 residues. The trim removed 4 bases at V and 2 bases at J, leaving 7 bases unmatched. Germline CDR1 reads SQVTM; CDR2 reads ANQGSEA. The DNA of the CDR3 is TGCAGCGTTGGGAGCCAGGGGGCCGCCTACGAGCAGTACTTC. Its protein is CSVGSQGAAYEQYF.

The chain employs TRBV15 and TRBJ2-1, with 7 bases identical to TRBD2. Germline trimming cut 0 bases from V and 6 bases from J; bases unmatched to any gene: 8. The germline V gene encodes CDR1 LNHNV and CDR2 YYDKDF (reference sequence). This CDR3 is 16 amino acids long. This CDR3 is CATSRDVTSEANEQFF. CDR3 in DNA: TGTGCCACCAGCAGAGATGTCACTAGCGAGGCCAATGAGCAGTTCTTC.

The DNA for the CDR3 is TGCGCCAGCAAGAGGAGAGGGGGCGAGAGTAGCACAGATACGCAGTATTTT. Protein sequence: CASKRRGGESSTDTQYF. This chain links TRBV5-1 with TRBJ2-3; the match to TRBD1 covers 7 bases. The junction had 13 bases not matched to a gene; V was cut back by 6 bases and J by 0 bases. There are 17 residues in the CDR3. Germline values: CDR1 SGHRS, CDR2 YFSETQ. Drawing the rest from reference TRBV5-1 and TRBJ2-3, the complete variable domain is KAGVTQTPRYLIKTRGQQVTLSCSPISGHRSVSWYQQTPGQGLQFLFEYFSETQRNKGNFPGRFSGRQFSNSRSEMNVSTLELGDSALYLCASKRRGGESSTDTQYFGPGTRLTVL.

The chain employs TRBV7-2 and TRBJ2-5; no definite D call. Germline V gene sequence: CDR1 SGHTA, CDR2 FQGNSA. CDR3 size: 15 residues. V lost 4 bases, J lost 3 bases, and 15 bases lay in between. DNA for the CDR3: TGTGCCAGCAGCTCTGCGACTCGAAGGGAAGAGACCCAGTACTTC. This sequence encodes CASSSATRREETQYF.

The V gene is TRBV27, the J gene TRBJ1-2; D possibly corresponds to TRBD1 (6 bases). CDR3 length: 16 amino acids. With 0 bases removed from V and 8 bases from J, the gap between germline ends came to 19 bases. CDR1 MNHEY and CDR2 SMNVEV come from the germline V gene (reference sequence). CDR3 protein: CASSLSRGHPTGGYTF. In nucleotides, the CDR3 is TGTGCCAGCAGTTTATCGAGGGGACACCCAACAGGGGGCTACACCTTC.

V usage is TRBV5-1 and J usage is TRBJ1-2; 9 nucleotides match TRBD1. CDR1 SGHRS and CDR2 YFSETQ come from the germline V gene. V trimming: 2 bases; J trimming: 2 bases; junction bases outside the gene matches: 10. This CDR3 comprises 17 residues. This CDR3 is CASSFGTGLARNYGYTF. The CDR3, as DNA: TGCGCCAGCAGCTTTGGGACAGGGCTCGCTAGGAACTATGGCTACACCTTC.

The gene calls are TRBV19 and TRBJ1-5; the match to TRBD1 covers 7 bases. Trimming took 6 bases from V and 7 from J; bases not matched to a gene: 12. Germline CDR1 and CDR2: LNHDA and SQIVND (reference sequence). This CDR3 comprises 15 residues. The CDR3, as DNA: TGTGCCAGTAGCATACAGGGGAAAGATTCGCAGCCCCAGCATTTT. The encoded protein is CASSIQGKDSQPQHF.

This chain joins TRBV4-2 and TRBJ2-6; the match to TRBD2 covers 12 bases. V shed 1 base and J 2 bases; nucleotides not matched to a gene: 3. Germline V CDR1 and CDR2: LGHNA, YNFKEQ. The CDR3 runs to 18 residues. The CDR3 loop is CASSQGPSGGAGANVLTF. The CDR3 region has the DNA TGTGCCAGCAGCCAAGGCCCTAGCGGGGGGGCTGGGGCCAACGTCCTGACTTTC.

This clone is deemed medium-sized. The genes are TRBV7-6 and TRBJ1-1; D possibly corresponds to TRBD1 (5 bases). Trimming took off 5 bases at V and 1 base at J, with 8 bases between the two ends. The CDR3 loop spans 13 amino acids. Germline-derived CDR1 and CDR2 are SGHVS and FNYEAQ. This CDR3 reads CASSEGRNTEAFF. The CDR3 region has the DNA TGTGCCAGCAGCGAGGGACGGAACACTGAAGCTTTCTTT.